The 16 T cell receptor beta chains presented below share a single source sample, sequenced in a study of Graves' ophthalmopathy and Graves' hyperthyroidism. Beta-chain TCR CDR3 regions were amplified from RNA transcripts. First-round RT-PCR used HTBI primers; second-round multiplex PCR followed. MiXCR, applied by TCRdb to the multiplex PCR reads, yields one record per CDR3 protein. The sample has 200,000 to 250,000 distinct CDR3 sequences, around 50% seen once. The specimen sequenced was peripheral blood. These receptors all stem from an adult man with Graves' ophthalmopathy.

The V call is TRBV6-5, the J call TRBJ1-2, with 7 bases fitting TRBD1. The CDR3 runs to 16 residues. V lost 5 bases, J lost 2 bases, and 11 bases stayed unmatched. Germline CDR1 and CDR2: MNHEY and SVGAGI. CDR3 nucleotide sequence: TGTGCCAGCAGTACCCCCTCGACAGGGTTGAACTATGGCTACACCTTC. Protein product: CASSTPSTGLNYGYTF.

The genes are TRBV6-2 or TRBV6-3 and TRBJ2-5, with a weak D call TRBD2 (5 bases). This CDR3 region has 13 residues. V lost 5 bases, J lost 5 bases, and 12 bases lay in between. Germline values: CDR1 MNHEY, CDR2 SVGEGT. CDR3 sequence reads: CASSEVSGETQYF. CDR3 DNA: TGTGCCAGCAGTGAGGTCTCGGGGGAGACCCAGTACTTC.

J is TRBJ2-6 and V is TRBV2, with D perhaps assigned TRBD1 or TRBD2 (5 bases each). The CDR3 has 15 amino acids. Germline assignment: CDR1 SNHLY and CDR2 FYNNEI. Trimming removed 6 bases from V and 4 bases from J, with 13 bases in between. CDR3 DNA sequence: TGTGCCAGCAGGCAAGCTGGGGACGGGGCCAACGTCCTGACTTTC. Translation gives CASRQAGDGANVLTF.

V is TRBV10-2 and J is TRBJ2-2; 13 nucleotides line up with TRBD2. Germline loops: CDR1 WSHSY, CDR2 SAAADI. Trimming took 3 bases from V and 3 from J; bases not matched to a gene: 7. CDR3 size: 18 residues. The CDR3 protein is CASSDQGTSGNDTGELFF. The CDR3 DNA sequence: TGCGCCAGCAGTGACCAGGGGACTAGCGGGAATGACACCGGGGAGCTGTTTTTT.

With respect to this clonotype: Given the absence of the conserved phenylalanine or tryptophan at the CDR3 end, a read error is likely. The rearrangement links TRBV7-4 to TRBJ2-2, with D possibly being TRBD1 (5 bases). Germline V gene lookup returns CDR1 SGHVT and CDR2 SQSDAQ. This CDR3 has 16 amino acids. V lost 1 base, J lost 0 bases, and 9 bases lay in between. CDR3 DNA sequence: TGTGCCAGCAGCTTAGACAGGTCCTCGAACACCGGGGAGCTGTTTTCT. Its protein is CASSLDRSSNTGELFS.

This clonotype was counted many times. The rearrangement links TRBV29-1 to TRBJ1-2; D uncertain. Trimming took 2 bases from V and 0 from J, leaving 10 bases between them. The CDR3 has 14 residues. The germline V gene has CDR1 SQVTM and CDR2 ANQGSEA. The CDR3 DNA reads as TGCAGCGTTGAAATCCGGCTCTCTAACTATGGCTACACCTTC. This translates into CSVEIRLSNYGYTF. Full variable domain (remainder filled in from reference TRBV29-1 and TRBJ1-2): SAVISQKPSRDICQRGTSLTIQCQVDSQVTMMFWYRQQPGQSLTLIATANQGSEATYESGFVIDKFPISRPNLTFSTLTVSNMSPEDSSIYLCSVEIRLSNYGYTFGSGTRLTVV.

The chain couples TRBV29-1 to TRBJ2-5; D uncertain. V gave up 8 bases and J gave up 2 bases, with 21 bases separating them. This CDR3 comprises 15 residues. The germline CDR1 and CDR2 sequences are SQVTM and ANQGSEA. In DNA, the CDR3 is TGCAGCAGTTACTCGAGTGGGGTTGGGCAAGAGACCCAGTACTTC. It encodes CSSYSSGVGQETQYF.

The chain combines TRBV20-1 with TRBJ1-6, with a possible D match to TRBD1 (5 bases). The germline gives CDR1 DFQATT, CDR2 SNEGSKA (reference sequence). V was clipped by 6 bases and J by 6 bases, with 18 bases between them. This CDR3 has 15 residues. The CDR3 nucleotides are TGCAGTGCCCTTGAACAAGGGGAACGTAATTCACCCCTCCACTTT. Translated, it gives CSALEQGERNSPLHF.

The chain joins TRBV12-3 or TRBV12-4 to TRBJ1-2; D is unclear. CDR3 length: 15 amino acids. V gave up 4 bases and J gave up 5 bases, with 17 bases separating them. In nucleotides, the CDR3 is TGTGCCAGCAGTTCTACCCCCCTTGGAAATTATGGCTACACCTTC. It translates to CASSSTPLGNYGYTF.

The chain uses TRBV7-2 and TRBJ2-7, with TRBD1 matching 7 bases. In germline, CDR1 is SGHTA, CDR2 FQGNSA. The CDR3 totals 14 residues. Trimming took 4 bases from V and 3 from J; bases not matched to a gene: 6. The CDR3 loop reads CASSSDRVVYEQYF. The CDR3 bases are TGTGCCAGCAGCTCAGACAGGGTCGTCTACGAGCAGTACTTC.

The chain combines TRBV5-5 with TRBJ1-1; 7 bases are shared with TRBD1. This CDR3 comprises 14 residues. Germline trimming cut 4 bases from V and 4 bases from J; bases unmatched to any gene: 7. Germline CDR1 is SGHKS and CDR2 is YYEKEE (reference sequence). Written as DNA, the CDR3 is TGTGCCAGCAGCGCAGCTCGACAGGGCACTGAAGCTTTCTTT. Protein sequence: CASSAARQGTEAFF.

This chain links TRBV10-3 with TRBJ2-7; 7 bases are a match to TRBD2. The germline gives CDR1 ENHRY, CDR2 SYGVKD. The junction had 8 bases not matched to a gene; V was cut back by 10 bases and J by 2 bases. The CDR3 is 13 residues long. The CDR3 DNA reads TGTGCCAGCAAGAAACGGGGGGCCTACGAGCAGTACTTC. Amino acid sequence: CASKKRGAYEQYF.

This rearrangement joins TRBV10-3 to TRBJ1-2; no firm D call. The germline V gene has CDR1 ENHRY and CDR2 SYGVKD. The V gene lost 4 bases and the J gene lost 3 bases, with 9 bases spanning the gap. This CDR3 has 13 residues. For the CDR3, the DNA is TGTGCCATCAGTGGCGAGGGTGACTATGGCTACACCTTC. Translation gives CAISGEGDYGYTF.

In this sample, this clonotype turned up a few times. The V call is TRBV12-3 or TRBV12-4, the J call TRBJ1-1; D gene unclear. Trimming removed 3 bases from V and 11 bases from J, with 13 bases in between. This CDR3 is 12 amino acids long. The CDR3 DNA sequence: TGTGCCAGCAGTTTGGCCGGAGATGATGCTTTCTTT. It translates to CASSLAGDDAFF.

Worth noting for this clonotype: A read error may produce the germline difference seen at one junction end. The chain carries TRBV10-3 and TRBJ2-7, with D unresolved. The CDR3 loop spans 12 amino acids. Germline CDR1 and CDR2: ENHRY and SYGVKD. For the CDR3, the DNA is TGTGCCAGCAGTAGTAGGTCCTACGAGCAGTACTTC. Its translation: CASSSRSYEQYF.

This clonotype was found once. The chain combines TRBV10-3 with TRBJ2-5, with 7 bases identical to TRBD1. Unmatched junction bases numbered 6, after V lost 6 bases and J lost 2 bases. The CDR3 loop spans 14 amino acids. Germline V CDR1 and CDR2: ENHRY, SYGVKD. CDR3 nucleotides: TGTGCCATCAGCTTAGCACAGGGGCAAGAGACCCAGTACTTC. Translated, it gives CAISLAQGQETQYF.